The 9 T cell receptor beta chains below all came from one sample that was sequenced in a study of shared clonotypes between healthy human individuals (dated by TCRdb to about 2020). Library creation used the immunoSEQ multiplex PCR assay. TCRdb holds this immuneACCESS table with in-frame rearrangements only. Some clones are missing; in checked studies, unresolved V genes explain under half, and the rest has no known cause. Within this sample are approximately 470,000 clones, with 78% of them counted one time only. The ten top clones hold around 12% of the sample. The specimen was PBMCs. The receptors originated from a woman in her 40s in good health. Some clones in this sample may be carry-over from other donors' samples.

The chain joins TRBV7-2 to TRBJ2-1; D not resolved. This CDR3 has 13 amino acids. Germline loops: CDR1 SGHTA, CDR2 FQGNSA. With 4 bases removed from V and 7 bases from J, the gap between germline ends came to 11 bases. Here the CDR3 reads CASSSQPRNEQFF. The CDR3 DNA sequence: TGTGCCAGCAGCTCCCAACCCCGGAATGAGCAGTTCTTC.

A few counts support this clone. The chain joins TRBV18 to TRBJ2-3; TRBD2 matches at 7 bases. Trimming took 6 bases from V and 4 from J; bases not matched to a gene: 4. Per germline, CDR1 KGHSH and CDR2 LQKENI. This CDR3 comprises 13 residues. CDR3: CASSAGEADTQYF. The CDR3 DNA follows: TGTGCCAGCTCCGCGGGAGAAGCAGATACGCAGTATTTT.

The CDR3 DNA is TGTGCCAGCGCACGCCCCGACGGGCTAGATAAAGAGACCCAGTACTTC. It encodes CASARPDGLDKETQYF. V is TRBV2 and J is TRBJ2-5; the D is unclear. CDR1 is SNHLY and CDR2 is FYNNEI in the germline V gene. The CDR3 runs 16 residues. The V end was cut by 8 bases, the J end by 3 bases, with 22 bases between.

V is TRBV2 and J is TRBJ2-2; D remains unclear. The CDR3 totals 12 residues. V dropped 11 bases and J dropped 4 bases, with 11 bases sitting between them. Germline CDR1 reads SNHLY; CDR2 reads FYNNEI. The CDR3 loop reads CAGEGRTGELFF. CDR3 DNA: TGTGCCGGGGAAGGCCGCACCGGGGAGCTGTTTTTT.

The chain combines TRBV5-4 with TRBJ2-4; TRBD2 matches 7 bases. Losses at the gene ends were 4 bases for V and 8 bases for J; bases not matched to a gene: 9. The germline V gene encodes CDR1 SGHNT and CDR2 YYREEE (reference sequence). The length of the CDR3 is 14 residues. The CDR3 region is CASSRSGGRDIQYF. The CDR3 DNA follows: TGTGCCAGCAGCCGATCGGGGGGAAGGGACATTCAGTACTTC.

This clone was seen just once. The chain carries TRBV5-8 and TRBJ1-4; a weak D match, TRBD1 (5 bases). Deletions cut 4 bases from V and 5 bases from J, with 15 bases between. Germline V gives CDR1 SGHTS, CDR2 YDEGEE. The CDR3 extends over 15 amino acids. As DNA, the CDR3 is TGTGCCAGCAGCGGACCAGGGACCGAGAATGAAAAACTGTTTTTT. This translates into CASSGPGTENEKLFF.

The chain couples TRBV10-3 to TRBJ2-1, with TRBD2 identical over 12 bases. CDR3 length: 14 amino acids. V lost 10 bases and J lost 5; bases outside the gene matches: 6. The germline V gene encodes CDR1 ENHRY and CDR2 SYGVKD. This chain's CDR3 is CATRTSGNHNEQFF. The CDR3 DNA reads as TGTGCCACCAGGACTAGCGGGAACCACAATGAGCAGTTCTTC.

This chain uses TRBV19 with TRBJ2-2; D is unclear. V was pared by 2 bases and J by 9 bases, with 22 bases between. From germline, CDR1 is LNHDA and CDR2 SQIVND (reference sequence). The CDR3 spans 17 residues. CDR3 amino acids: CASSITALGLRTRELFF. The CDR3 nucleotides read TGTGCCAGTAGTATAACGGCTCTCGGCCTACGAACCAGGGAGCTGTTTTTT.

The chain links TRBV30 to TRBJ2-1; tentative D call: TRBD2 (6 bases). The germline V gene encodes CDR1 GTSNPN and CDR2 SVGIG (reference sequence). There are 13 residues in the CDR3. Trimming pared 1 base from V and 10 bases from J, leaving 14 bases between. The CDR3, as DNA: TGTGCCTGGAGTGGGGGCGGGACCAAAGAGCAGTTCTTC. This gives the protein CAWSGGGTKEQFF.